The 20 T cell receptor beta chains given below trace back to one sample, sequenced in a study of kidney transplant recipient with SARS-CoV-2 infection. One entry per CDR3 protein results from TCRdb running MiXCR on the reads. Of roughly 250,000 distinct CDR3 sequences listed, 25% to 35% are singletons. The material sequenced was a blood sample, taken at baseline and between days 110 and 120 from a kidney transplant recipient. These receptors came from a male patient aged 30 to 40 who had COVID-19 and was a kidney transplant recipient. Some of these T cells may belong to the graft donor.

This clonotype was seen many times. The chain links TRBV11-3 to TRBJ1-2; no clear D. The germline CDR1 and CDR2 sequences are SGHNT and YENEEA. The CDR3 is made up of 17 amino acids. V shed 5 bases and J shed 4 bases, with 23 bases lying between them. In DNA, the CDR3 is TGTGCCAGCAGCGTGGGTTGCGATCTCGGAAAGACCTATGGCTACACCTTC. Residues: CASSVGCDLGKTYGYTF. The full variable domain, with the rest looked up from reference TRBV11-3 and TRBJ1-2, is EAGVVQSPRYKIIEKKQPVAFWCNPISGHNTLYWYLQNLGQGPELLIRYENEEAVDDSQLPKDRFSAERLKGVDSTLKIQPAELGDSAVYLCASSVGCDLGKTYGYTFGSGTRLTVV.

Points on this clonotype: Since a much larger clone is just one base distant, this may be a read error. The V gene is TRBV14, the J gene TRBJ2-3, with TRBD2 as a possible D gene (6 bases). Matching the DNA end better, TRBJ2-5 makes the J call doubtful. Germline lookup yields CDR1 SGHDN and CDR2 FVKESK. This CDR3 region has 16 residues. The CDR3 coding sequence is TGTGCCAGCAGCCAAGATATGGGAGGAAGGCAAGAGGCCCAGTACTTC. Its protein product is CASSQDMGGRQEAQYF.

This clonotype was found many times. This sequence joins TRBV5-4 and TRBJ2-2, with D perhaps TRBD2 (6 bases). The V end was cut by 4 bases, the J end by 5 bases, with 21 bases between. The V gene's germline CDR1 is SGHNT and CDR2 YYREEE (reference sequence). There are 17 residues in the CDR3. The CDR3 region is CASSRGGWGSETGELFF. The CDR3, as DNA: TGTGCCAGCAGCCGGGGAGGTTGGGGGTCTGAGACCGGGGAGCTGTTTTTT. Full variable domain (outside the CDR3, taken from reference TRBV5-4 and TRBJ2-2): ETGVTQSPTHLIKTRGQQVTLRCSSQSGHNTVSWYQQALGQGPQFIFQYYREEENGRGNFPPRFSGLQFPNYSSELNVNALELDDSALYLCASSRGGWGSETGELFFGEGSRLTVL.

About this clonotype itself: A clone one base away is much larger, so this may be a read error. V usage is TRBV5-1 and J usage is TRBJ1-2; D not resolved. The V end was cut by 7 bases, the J end by 4 bases, with 23 bases between. There are 16 residues in the CDR3. In germline, CDR1 is SGHRS, CDR2 YFSETQ. The CDR3 sequence is CASWSKSIRKTYGYTF. In DNA, the CDR3 is TGCGCCAGCTGGAGTAAATCGATTCGAAAGACCTATGGCTACACCTTC.

This clonotype was recorded at least ten times. The chain combines TRBV10-3 with TRBJ1-6, with D perhaps TRBD1 (6 bases). This CDR3 is built from 16 residues. The germline V gene has CDR1 ENHRY and CDR2 SYGVKD. V lost 6 bases, J lost 5 bases, and 17 bases lay in between. CDR3 sequence reads: CAIRQTTGQNNSPLHF. Here the CDR3 DNA reads TGTGCCATCAGACAAACCACCGGACAGAATAATTCACCCCTCCACTTT.

As concerns this clonotype: Since the CDR3 does not end with the conserved phenylalanine or tryptophan, this likely comes from a read error. Because the CDR3's place on the DNA is in doubt, the DNA is left out and the CDR3 is given as listed by TCRdb. The chain carries TRBV4-2 and TRBJ2-2; TRBD2 was called by the table and not checked on the DNA. Germline V CDR1 and CDR2: LGHNA, YNFKEQ. The CDR3 comprises 14 residues, both ends counted. The CDR3 region is CASSPGLDTGELFL.

This clonotype occurred many times. The chain carries TRBV6-4 and TRBJ1-2; D not resolved. CDR1 MRHNA and CDR2 SNTAGT come from the germline V gene. Trimming cost V 4 bases and J 4 bases, with 22 bases left between them. CDR3 length equals 17 residues. CDR3 nucleotide sequence: TGTGCCAGCAGTGTAAGATCCTCACACGGAAAGACCTATGGCTACACCTTC. Translation gives CASSVRSSHGKTYGYTF.

This clonotype was counted many times. V usage is TRBV6-6 and J usage is TRBJ1-2; 7 bases are shared with TRBD1. The CDR3 has 15 amino acids. J gave up 7 bases and V 8 bases, and 16 bases lay outside the gene matches. The germline V gene encodes CDR1 MNHNY and CDR2 SVGAGI (reference sequence). The DNA of the CDR3 is TGTGCCAGCGAAGGGGGCTCAGATTCCCTACGTGGCTACACCTTC. This sequence encodes CASEGGSDSLRGYTF.

On this clonotype: Possible read error: a much larger clone is one base away. CDR3 bases: TGTGCCAGTGCAAAAACAGGGCCTTTAACGGATGAGCAGTTCTTC. It specifies CASAKTGPLTDEQFF. The gene calls are TRBV19 and TRBJ2-1, with a possible D match to TRBD1 (6 bases). V was trimmed by 8 bases and J by 8 bases, leaving 22 bases between them. CDR3 size: 15 residues. In germline, CDR1 is LNHDA, CDR2 SQIVND (reference sequence).

Worth noting for this clonotype: A much larger clone sits a single nucleotide away, making a read error possible. V is TRBV6-8 and J is TRBJ1-1; D call uncertain. CDR3 length: 12 residues. Germline CDR1 MNHGY, CDR2 SAAAGT. The CDR3 reads CASRGKGTEVFF. In DNA form, the CDR3 reads TGTGCCAGCAGGGGAAAGGGCACTGAAGTTTTCTTT.

Notes on this clonotype: A much larger clone sits a single nucleotide away, making a read error possible. The rearrangement uses TRBV9 and TRBJ1-2, with D hard to call. The length of the CDR3 is 16 residues. The V and J ends lost 7 bases and 4 bases respectively, with 23 bases between them. Germline assignment: CDR1 SGDLS and CDR2 YYNGEE. CDR3 sequence: CASHLVYSRKTYGYTF. CDR3 in DNA: TGTGCCAGCCACCTTGTGTACTCAAGAAAGACCTATGGCTACACCTTC.

This clonotype was detected ten times or more. The V gene is TRBV10-3, the J gene TRBJ1-2; 11 bases agree with TRBD1. Trimming removed 2 bases from V and 2 bases from J; junction bases left unmatched: 4. Germline lookup yields CDR1 ENHRY and CDR2 SYGVKD. The CDR3 is 16 amino acids. For the CDR3, the DNA is TGTGCCATCAGTGAGCCCGGACAGGGGGCCAACTATGGCTACACCTTC. As protein: CAISEPGQGANYGYTF.

This clonotype was picked up a small number of times. The V and J genes are TRBV21-1 and TRBJ2-3; TRBD2 was called by the table and not checked on the DNA. TRBV21-1 is tagged as a pseudogene. This CDR3 region has 17 residues. Here the CDR3 DNA reads TGTGCCAGCAGATGGTACCTAGCTACAGTCATGCAAGATACGCAGTATTTT. This translates into CASRWYLATVMQDTQYF.

In the case of this clonotype: Being one base from a much bigger clone, this may be a read error. V is TRBV9 and J is TRBJ2-4; D could derive from TRBD1 or TRBD2 (5 bases each). The DNA end lines up better with TRBJ2-7; the J call may be wrong. The CDR3 sequence is 14 residues long. Germline CDR1 and CDR2: SGDLS and YYNGEE. The CDR3 sequence is CVSSLRDGTYEQYF. The CDR3 DNA is TGTGTCAGCAGCCTCAGGGACGGAACCTACGAGCAGTACTTC.

Turning to this clonotype: Just one base apart from a much larger clone, this may be a read error. The V and J genes are TRBV12-3 or TRBV12-4 and TRBJ1-2; D is undetermined. Trimming cost V 5 bases and J 4 bases, with 23 bases left between them. The CDR3 is 17 amino acids. CDR3 loop: CASSQRAGFRKTYGYTF. CDR3 nucleotides: TGTGCCAGCAGTCAACGTGCCGGCTTCCGAAAGACCTATGGCTACACCTTC.

Note on this clonotype: Being one base from a much bigger clone, this may be a read error. V and J are TRBV28 and TRBJ2-3, with 15 bases lining up with TRBD2. The CDR3 consists of 14 residues. The germline V gene encodes CDR1 MDHEN and CDR2 SYDVKM. The junction had 4 bases not matched to a gene; V was cut back by 6 bases and J by 9 bases. The CDR3 loop reads CASSLGTSGRTQYF. CDR3 in DNA: TGTGCCAGCAGCTTAGGGACTAGCGGGAGGACGCAGTATTTT.

For this clonotype: With a much larger clone just one base away, this may be a read error. V usage is TRBV7-2 and J usage is TRBJ2-5; the match to TRBD2 covers 7 bases. Germline V gene sequence: CDR1 SGHTA, CDR2 FQGNSA. V dropped 5 bases and J dropped 11; count of bases not matched to a gene: 20. The CDR3 covers 16 residues. The CDR3 spells CASSVGTLAELREQYF. CDR3 bases: TGTGCCAGCAGCGTAGGTACCCTAGCGGAACTTCGGGAGCAGTACTTC.

This clonotype was observed at least ten times. As DNA, the CDR3 is TGCAGCGTTGGGGGGGGCACTGAAGCTTTCTTT. Its protein product is CSVGGGTEAFF. The gene calls are TRBV29-1 and TRBJ1-1; D is perhaps TRBD1 (5 bases). CDR3 size: 11 residues. V was cut by 4 bases and J by 4 bases, with 7 bases left in between. Germline CDR1 reads SQVTM; CDR2 reads ANQGSEA.

This clonotype has a handful of counts. V and J are TRBV18 and TRBJ2-4; 9 bases agree with TRBD2. The CDR3 loop spans 20 amino acids. The germline gives CDR1 KGHSH, CDR2 LQKENI. After removal of 3 bases from V and 0 bases from J, the junction contained 15 bases not matched to a gene. CDR3 protein: CASSPYRLAESDLAKNIQYF. CDR3 sequence (DNA): TGTGCCAGCTCACCTTACCGACTAGCGGAGAGCGACCTAGCCAAAAACATTCAGTACTTC.

This clonotype has only one observation. Just one base apart from a much larger clone, this may be a read error. The rearrangement joins TRBV7-7 to TRBJ1-2; D gene unclear. Germline CDR1 and CDR2: SSHAT and FNYEAQ (reference sequence). The CDR3 loop spans 17 amino acids. The CDR3 nucleotides are TGTGCCAGCAGCGCAAAAGTTAAGTGCCGAAAGACCTATGACTACACCTTC. Translation: CASSAKVKCRKTYDYTF.